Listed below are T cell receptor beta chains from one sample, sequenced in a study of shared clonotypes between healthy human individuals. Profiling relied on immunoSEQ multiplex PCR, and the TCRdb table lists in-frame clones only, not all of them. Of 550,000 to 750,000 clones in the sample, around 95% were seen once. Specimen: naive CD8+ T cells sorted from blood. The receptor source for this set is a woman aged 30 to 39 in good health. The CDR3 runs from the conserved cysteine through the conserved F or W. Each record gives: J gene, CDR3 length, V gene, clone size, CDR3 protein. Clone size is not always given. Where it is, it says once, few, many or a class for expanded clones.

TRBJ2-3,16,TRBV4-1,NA,CASSQEGASATDTQYF
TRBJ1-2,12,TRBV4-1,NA,CASSQDSYGYTF
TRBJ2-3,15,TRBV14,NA,CASSPGGSSTDTQYF
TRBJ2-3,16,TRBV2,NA,CASRGVGGTPTDTQYF
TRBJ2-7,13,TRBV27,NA,CASRAMEGDEQYF
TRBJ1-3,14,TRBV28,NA,CASSLQVSGNTIYF
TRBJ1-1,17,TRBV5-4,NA,CASSLDPDGFMNTEAFF
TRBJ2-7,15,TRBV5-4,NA,CASSLEGTGANEQYF
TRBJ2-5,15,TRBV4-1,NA,CASRWVAGGRETQYF
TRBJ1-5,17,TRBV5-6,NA,CASSSTAGTGSNQPQHF
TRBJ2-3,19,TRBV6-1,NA,CASSEWGGDPIPSTDTQYF
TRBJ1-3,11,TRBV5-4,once,CASSLDNTIYF
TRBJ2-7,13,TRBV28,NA,CASSLFVHYEQYF
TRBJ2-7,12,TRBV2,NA,CASSEDRNEQYF
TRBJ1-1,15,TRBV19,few,CASSPLERGNTEAFF
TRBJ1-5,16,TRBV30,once,CAWSVSGSGLGQPQHF
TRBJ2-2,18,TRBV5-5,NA,CASSLEVAGEGVTGELFF
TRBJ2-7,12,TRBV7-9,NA,CASSLEGRGQYF
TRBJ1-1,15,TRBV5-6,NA,CASSLEGTENTEAFF
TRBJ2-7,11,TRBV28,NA,CASSQVYEQYF
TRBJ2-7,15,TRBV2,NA,CASSPRDRVVYEQYF
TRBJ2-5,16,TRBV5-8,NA,CASPGGLLRIQETQYF
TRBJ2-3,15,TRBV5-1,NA,CASSSAGSPRDTQYF
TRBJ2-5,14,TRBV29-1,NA,CSVEDRQAKETQYF
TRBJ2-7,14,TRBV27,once,CASSWEAGGREQYF
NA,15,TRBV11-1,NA,CASSLAGSVAHEQYF
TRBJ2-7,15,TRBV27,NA,CASSLDSSPYYEQYF
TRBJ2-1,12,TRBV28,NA,CASSPNYNEQFF
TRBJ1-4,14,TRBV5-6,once,CASRKQGAGEKLFF
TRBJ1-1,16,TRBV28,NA,CASSLAGTGPYTEAFF
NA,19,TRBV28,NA,CASSRAFDSPGLASYEQYF
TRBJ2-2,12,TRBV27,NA,CASSFSTGELFF